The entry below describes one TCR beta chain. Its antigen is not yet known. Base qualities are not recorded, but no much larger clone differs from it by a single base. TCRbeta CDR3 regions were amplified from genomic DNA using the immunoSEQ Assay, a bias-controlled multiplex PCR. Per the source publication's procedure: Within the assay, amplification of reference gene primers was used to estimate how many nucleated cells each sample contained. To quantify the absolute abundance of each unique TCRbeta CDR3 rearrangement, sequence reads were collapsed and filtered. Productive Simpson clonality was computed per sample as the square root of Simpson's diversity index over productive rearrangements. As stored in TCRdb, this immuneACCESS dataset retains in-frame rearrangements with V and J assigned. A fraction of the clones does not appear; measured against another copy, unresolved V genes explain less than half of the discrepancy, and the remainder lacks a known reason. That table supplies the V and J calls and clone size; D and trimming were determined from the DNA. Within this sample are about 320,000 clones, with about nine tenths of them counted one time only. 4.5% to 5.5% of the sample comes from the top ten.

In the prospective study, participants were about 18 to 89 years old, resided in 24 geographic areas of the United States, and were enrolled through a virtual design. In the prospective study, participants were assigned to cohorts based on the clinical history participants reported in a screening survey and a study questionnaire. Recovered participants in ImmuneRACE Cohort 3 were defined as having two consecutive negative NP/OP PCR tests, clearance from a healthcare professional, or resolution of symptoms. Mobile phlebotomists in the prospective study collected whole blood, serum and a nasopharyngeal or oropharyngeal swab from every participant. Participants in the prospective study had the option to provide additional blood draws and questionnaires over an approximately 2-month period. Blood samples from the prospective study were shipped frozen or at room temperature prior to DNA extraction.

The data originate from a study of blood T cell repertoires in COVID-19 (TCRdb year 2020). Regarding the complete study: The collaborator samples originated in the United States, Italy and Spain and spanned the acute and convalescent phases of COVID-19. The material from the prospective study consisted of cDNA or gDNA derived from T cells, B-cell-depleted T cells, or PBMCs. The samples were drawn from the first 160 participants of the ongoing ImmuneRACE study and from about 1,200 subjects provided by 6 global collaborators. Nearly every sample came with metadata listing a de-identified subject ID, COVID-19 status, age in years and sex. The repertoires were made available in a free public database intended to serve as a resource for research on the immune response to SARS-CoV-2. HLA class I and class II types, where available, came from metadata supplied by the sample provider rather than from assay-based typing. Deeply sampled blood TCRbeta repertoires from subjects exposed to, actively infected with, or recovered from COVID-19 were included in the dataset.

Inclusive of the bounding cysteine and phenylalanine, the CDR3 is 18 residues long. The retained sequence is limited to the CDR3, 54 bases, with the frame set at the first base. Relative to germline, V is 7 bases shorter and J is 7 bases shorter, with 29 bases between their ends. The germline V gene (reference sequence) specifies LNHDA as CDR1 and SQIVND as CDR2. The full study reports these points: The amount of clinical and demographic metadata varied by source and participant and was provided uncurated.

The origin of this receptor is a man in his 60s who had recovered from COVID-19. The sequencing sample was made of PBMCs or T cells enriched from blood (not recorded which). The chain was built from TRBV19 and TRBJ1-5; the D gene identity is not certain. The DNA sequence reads TGTGCCAGTACCCTGACCCCCGTAGCGGGCGCCACTCGCCAGCCCCAGCATTTT. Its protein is CASTLTPVAGATRQPQHF.